This T cell receptor beta chain was sequenced in a study of shared clonotypes between healthy human individuals. Repertoires were generated with immunoSEQ multiplex PCR, while TCRdb's copy carries only in-frame clones and drops some. The data contain roughly 2,000,000 clones, 85% to 95% of them seen just once; the ten biggest clones take up about 1.7%. CD45RO negativity and positive selection for CCR7 defined naive CD8 cells, a population that excluded terminally differentiated effector memory CD45RA+ cells. The CDR3 sequence is 14 residues long. Between the trimmed V and J ends, which lost 6 bases and 0 bases, there was a span of 15 bases. Germline assignment: CDR1 SQVTM and CDR2 ANQGSEA.

This TCR was sampled from a man aged 18 to 29 in good health. Some clones in this sample may be carry-over from other donors' samples. Sequences were obtained from naive CD8+ T cells from PBMCs. The chain couples TRBV29-1 to TRBJ2-7; possible D gene TRBD2, 5 bases. The CDR3 sequence is CSVPSGISSYEQYF. In DNA form, the CDR3 reads TGCAGCGTCCCCTCGGGGATTAGCTCCTACGAGCAGTACTTC.